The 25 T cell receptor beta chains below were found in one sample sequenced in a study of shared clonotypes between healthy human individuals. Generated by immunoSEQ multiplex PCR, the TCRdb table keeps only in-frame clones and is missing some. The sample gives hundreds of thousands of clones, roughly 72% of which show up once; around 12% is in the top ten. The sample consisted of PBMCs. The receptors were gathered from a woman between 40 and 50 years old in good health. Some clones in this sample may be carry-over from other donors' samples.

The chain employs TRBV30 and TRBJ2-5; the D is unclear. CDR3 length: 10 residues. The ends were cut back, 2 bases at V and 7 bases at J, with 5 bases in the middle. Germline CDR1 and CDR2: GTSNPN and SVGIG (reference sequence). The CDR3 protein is CAWSSGTQYF. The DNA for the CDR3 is TGTGCCTGGAGTTCGGGGACCCAGTACTTC.

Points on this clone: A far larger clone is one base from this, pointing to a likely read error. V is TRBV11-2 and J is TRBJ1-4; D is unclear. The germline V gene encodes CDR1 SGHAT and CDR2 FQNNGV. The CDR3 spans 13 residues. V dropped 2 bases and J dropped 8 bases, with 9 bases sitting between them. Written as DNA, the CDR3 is TGTGCCAGCAGCTTATCAGAGCGAGAAAAACTGTTTTTT. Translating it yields CASSLSEREKLFF.

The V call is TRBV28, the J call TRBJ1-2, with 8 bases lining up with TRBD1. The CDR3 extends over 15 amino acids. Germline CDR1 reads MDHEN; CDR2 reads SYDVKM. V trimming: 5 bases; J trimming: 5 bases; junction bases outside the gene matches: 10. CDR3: CASSRTGTRGYGYTF. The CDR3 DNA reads TGTGCCAGCAGTCGGACAGGGACACGCGGGTATGGCTACACCTTC.

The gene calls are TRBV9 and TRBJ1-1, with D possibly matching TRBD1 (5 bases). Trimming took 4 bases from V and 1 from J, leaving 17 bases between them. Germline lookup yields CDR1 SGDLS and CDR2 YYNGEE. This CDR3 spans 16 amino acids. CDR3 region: CASSPWWGRTNTEAFF. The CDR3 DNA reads TGTGCCAGCAGCCCCTGGTGGGGCCGGACGAACACTGAAGCTTTCTTT.

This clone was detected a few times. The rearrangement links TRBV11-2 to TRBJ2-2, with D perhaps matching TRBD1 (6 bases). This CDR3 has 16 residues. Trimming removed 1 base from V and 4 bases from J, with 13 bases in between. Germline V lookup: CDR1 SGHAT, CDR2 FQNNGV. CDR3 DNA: TGTGCCAGCAGCTTAGCCGGGACATCGATCACCGGGGAGCTGTTTTTT. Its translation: CASSLAGTSITGELFF.

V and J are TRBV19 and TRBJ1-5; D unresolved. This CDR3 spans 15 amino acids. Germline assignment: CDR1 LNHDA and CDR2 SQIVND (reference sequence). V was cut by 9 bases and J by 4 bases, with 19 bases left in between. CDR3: CASDVSLGRNQPQHF. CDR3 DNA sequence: TGTGCCAGCGACGTCTCGTTGGGCAGGAATCAGCCCCAGCATTTT.

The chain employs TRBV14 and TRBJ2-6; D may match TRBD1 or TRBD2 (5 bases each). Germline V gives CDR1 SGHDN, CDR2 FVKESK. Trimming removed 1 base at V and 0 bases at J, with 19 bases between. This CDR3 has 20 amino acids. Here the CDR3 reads CASSQVDGKWGYSGANVLTF. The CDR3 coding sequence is TGTGCCAGCAGCCAAGTGGACGGAAAATGGGGGTACTCTGGGGCCAACGTCCTGACTTTC. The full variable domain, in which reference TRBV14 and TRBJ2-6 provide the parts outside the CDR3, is EAGVTQFPSHSVIEKGQTVTLRCDPISGHDNLYWYRRVMGKEIKFLLHFVKESKQDESGMPNNRFLAERTGGTYSTLKVQPAELEDSGVYFCASSQVDGKWGYSGANVLTFGAGSRLTVL.

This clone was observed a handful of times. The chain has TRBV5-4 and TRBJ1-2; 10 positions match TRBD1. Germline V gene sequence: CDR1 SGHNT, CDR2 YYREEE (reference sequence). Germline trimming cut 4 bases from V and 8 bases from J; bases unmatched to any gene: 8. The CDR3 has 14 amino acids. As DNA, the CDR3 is TGTGCCAGCAGCCCCCTAGACAGGGGGCGCGGCTACACCTTC. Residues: CASSPLDRGRGYTF.

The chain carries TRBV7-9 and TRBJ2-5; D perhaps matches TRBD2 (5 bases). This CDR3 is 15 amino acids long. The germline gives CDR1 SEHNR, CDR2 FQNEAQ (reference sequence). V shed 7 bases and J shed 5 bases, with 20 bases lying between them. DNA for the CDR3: TGTGCCAGCAAGGTGGGAGTAACACCGAGGGAGACCCAGTACTTC. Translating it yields CASKVGVTPRETQYF.

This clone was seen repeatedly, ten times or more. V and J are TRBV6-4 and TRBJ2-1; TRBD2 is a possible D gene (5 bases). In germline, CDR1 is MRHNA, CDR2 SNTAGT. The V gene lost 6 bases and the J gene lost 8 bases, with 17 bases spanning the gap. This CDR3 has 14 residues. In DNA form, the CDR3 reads TGTGCCAGCAGCGCGGGTCCTGAGGTGGATGAGCAGTTCTTC. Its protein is CASSAGPEVDEQFF.

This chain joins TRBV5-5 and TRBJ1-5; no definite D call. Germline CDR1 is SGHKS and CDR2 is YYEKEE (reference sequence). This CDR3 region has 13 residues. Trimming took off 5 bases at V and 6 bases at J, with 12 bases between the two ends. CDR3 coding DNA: TGTGCCAGCAGTCCGTCGGGCAGTCAGCCCCAGCATTTT. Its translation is CASSPSGSQPQHF.

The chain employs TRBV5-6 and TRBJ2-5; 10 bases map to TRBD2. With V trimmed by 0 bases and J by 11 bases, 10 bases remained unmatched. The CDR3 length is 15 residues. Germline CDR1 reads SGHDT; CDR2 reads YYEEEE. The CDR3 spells CASSLVASGSNNQYF. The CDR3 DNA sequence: TGTGCCAGCAGCTTGGTGGCTAGCGGGAGTAATAATCAGTACTTC.

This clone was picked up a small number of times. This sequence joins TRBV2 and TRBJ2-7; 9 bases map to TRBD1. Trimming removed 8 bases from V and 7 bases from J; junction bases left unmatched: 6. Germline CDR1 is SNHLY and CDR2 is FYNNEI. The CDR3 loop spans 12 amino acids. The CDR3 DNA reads TGTGCCAGCCACAGGGGGCCGGGTGAGCAGTACTTC. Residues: CASHRGPGEQYF.

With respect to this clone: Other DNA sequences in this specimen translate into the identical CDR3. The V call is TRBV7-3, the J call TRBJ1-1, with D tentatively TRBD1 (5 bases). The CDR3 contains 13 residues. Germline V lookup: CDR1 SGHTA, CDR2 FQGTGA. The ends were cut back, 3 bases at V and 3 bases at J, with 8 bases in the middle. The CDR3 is CASSLTAYTEAFF. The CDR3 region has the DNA TGTGCCAGCAGCTTGACAGCTTACACTGAAGCTTTCTTT. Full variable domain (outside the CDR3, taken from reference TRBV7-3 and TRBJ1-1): GAGVSQTPSNKVTEKGKYVELRCDPISGHTALYWYRQSLGQGPEFLIYFQGTGAADDSGLPNDRFFAVRPEGSVSTLKIQRTERGDSAVYLCASSLTAYTEAFFGQGTRLTVV.

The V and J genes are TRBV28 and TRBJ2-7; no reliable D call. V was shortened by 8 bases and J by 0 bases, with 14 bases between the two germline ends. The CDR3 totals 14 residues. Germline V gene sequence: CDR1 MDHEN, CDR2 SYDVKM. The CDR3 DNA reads TGTGCCAGCCTTTCCGCAGGAAACTCCTACGAGCAGTACTTC. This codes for CASLSAGNSYEQYF.

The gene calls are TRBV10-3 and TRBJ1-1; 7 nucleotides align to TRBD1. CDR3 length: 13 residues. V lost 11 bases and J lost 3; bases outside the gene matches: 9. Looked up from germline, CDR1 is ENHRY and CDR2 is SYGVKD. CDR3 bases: TGTGCCGGCTCGGTCAGGGGGGACACTGAAGCTTTCTTT. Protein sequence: CAGSVRGDTEAFF.

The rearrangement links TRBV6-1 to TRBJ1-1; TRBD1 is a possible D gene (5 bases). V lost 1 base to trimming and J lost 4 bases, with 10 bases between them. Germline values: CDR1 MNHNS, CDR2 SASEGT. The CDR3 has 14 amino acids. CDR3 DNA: TGTGCCAGCAGTGAAGGGGCGGGGGTCACTGAAGCTTTCTTT. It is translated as CASSEGAGVTEAFF.

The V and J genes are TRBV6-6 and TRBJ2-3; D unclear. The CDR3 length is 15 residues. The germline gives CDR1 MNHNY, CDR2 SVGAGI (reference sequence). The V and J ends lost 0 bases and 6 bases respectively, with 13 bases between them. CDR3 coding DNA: TGTGCCAGCAGTTACTCGATCCCCCAGTGGGATACGCAGTATTTT. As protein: CASSYSIPQWDTQYF.

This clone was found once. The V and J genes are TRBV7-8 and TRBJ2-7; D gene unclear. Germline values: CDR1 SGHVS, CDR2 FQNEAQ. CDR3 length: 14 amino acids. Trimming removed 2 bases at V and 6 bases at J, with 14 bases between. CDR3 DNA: TGTGCCAGCAGCTTAACCCCGGATAGAAGCGAGCAGTACTTC. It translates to CASSLTPDRSEQYF.

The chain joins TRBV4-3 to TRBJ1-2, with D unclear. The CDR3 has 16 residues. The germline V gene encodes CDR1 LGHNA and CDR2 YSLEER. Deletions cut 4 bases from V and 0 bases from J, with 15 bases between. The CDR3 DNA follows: TGCGCCAGCAGCCCGAATAGGGCAGCCTCTAACTATGGCTACACCTTC. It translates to CASSPNRAASNYGYTF.

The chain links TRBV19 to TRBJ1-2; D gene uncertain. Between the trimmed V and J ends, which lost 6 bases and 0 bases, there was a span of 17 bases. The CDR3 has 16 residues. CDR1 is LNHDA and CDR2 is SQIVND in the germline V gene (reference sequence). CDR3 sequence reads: CASSRRVGATNYGYTF. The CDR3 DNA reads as TGTGCCAGTAGCCGTAGGGTGGGAGCAACTAACTATGGCTACACCTTC.

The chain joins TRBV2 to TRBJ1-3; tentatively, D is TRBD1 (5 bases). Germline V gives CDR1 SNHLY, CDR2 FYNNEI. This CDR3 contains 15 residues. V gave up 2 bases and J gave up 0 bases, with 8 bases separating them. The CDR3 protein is CASSEQGGSGNTIYF. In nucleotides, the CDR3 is TGTGCCAGCAGTGAACAGGGAGGCTCTGGAAACACCATATATTTT.

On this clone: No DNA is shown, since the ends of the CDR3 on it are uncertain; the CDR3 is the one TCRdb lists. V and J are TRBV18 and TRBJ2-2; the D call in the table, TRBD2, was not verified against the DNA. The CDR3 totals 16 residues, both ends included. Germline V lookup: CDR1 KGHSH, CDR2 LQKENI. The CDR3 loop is CASSPPSSGRDGELFF.

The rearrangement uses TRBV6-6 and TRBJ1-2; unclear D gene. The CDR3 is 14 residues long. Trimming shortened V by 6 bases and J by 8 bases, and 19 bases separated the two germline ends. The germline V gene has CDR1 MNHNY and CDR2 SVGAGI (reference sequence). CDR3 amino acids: CASSSRIGRRGYTF. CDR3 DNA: TGTGCCAGCAGCTCCCGTATCGGACGGAGAGGCTACACCTTC.

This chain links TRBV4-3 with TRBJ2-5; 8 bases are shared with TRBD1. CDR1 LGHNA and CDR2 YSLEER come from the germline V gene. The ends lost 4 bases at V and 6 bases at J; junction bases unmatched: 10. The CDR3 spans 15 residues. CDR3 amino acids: CASSRGQAAGQTQYF. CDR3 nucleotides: TGCGCCAGCAGCCGGGGACAGGCAGCAGGGCAGACCCAGTACTTC.